What follows is one T cell receptor beta chain and its context. Treatment defined: around 19 received Ad26.COV2.S at low or high dose, single or two shots; several received placebo; per-sample allocation not given. After the first vaccine or placebo injection, samples were drawn on day 63. Immunization relied on an Ad26 vector, which expressed Wuhan-strain SARS-CoV-2 spike. Sequenced by immunoSEQ multiplex PCR; TCRdb stores in-frame clones only, minus some. The table lists some 340,000 clones, around 83% of them singletons. V was cut by 6 bases and J by 1 base, with 9 bases left in between. Germline CDR1 LNHDA, CDR2 SQIVND (reference sequence). This CDR3 is 13 amino acids long. The record originates from a study of Ad26.COV2.S vaccination and SARS-CoV-2 variants. Study summary: Once, or twice with 56 days between doses, Ad26.COV2.S was given intramuscularly.

Source: peripheral blood, taken in a trial of Ad26.COV2.S vaccine versus placebo. The rearrangement joins TRBV19 to TRBJ1-1; D gene ambiguous. This TCR derives from a person aged 18-65 years who received the Ad26.COV2.S COVID-19 vaccine or a placebo. The CDR3 loop reads CASSTMGNTEAFF. The CDR3 DNA follows: TGTGCCAGTAGCACTATGGGGAACACTGAAGCTTTCTTT.